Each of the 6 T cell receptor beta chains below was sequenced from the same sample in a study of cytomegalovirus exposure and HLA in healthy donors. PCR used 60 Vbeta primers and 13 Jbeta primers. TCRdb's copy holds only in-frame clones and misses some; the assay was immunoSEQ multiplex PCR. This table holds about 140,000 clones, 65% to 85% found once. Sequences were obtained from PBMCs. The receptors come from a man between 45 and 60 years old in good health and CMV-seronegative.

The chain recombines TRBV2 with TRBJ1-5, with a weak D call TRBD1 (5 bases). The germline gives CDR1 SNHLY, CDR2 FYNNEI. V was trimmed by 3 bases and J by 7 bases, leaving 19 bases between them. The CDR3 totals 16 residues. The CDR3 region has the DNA TGTGCCAGCAGTGATTCTCCAGGGCGGGGAGGGCAGCCCCAGCATTTT. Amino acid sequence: CASSDSPGRGGQPQHF.

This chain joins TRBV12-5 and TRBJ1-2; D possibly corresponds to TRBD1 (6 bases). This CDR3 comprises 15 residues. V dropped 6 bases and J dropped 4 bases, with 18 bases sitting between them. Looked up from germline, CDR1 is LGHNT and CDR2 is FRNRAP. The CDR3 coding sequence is TGTGCTAGTGGGACCGACGGGACACTAACCTATGGCTACACCTTC. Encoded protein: CASGTDGTLTYGYTF.

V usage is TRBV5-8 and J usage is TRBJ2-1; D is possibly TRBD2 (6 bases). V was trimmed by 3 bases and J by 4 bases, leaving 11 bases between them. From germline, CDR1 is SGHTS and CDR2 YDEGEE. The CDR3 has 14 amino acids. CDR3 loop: CASSSPGLYNEQFF. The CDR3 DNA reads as TGTGCCAGCAGCTCCCCGGGACTTTACAATGAGCAGTTCTTC.

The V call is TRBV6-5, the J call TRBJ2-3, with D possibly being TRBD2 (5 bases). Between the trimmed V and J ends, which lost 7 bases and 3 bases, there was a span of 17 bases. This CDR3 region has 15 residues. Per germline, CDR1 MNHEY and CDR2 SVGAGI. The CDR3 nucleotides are TGTGCCAGCATGGGATTGGGCCGGGGTACAGATACGCAGTATTTT. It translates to CASMGLGRGTDTQYF.

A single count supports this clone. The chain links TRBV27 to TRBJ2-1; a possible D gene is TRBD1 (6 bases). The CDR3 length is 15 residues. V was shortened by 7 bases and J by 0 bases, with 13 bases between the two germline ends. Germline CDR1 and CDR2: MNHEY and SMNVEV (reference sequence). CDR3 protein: CASTQDRLSYNEQFF. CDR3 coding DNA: TGTGCCAGCACCCAAGACAGGCTCTCCTACAATGAGCAGTTCTTC.

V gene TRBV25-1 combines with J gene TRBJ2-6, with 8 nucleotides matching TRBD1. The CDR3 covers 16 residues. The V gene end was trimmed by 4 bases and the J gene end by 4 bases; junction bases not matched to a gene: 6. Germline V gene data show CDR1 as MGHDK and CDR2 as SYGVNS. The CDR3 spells CASSAFQGAGANVLTF. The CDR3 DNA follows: TGTGCCAGCAGTGCCTTCCAGGGGGCAGGGGCCAACGTCCTGACTTTC.